These 5 T cell receptor beta chains originate from one sample sequenced in a study of OX40 agonist ivuxolimab in advanced cancers. Clones were sequenced by immunoSEQ multiplex PCR, and TCRdb holds only the in-frame ones, with some missing. The sample carries just over 80,000 clones, about 88% recorded once. Sequencing used CD4+ or CD8+ T cells sorted from blood, obtained in a trial of the OX40 agonist ivuxolimab. All receptors derive from an adult with an advanced solid tumor such as melanoma, head and neck, liver or kidney cancer.

This chain uses TRBV10-2 with TRBJ1-2, with 8 bases matching TRBD1. The CDR3 covers 11 residues. V lost 7 bases to trimming and J lost 8 bases; unmatched junction nucleotides: 3. Germline V gene lookup returns CDR1 WSHSY and CDR2 SAAADI. Written as DNA, the CDR3 is TGCGCCAGCATCAGGGGGCGCGGCTACACCTTC. The encoded protein is CASIRGRGYTF.

The J gene is TRBJ2-7, the V gene TRBV7-2, with 9 bases identical to TRBD2. This CDR3 spans 15 amino acids. Germline V gene lookup returns CDR1 SGHTA and CDR2 FQGNSA. V lost 5 bases, J lost 3 bases, and 8 bases stayed unmatched. In nucleotides, the CDR3 is TGTGCCAGCAGCAGATCAGCGGGGGGTAGCTACGAGCAGTACTTC. This translates into CASSRSAGGSYEQYF.

The rearrangement uses TRBV6-5 and TRBJ1-5, with D tentatively TRBD1 (5 bases). The germline CDR1 and CDR2 sequences are MNHEY and SVGAGI. Deletions cut 10 bases from V and 2 bases from J, with 12 bases between. There are 13 residues in the CDR3. CDR3 region: CATQWDGNQPQHF. The CDR3 bases are TGTGCCACCCAGTGGGACGGCAATCAGCCCCAGCATTTT.

This chain connects TRBV6-1 to TRBJ1-2; 7 bases line up with TRBD1. The V gene end was trimmed by 3 bases and the J gene end by 8 bases; junction bases not matched to a gene: 6. Germline V lookup: CDR1 MNHNS, CDR2 SASEGT. The CDR3 covers 13 residues. CDR3 DNA: TGTGCCAGCAGTGACCGACAGGGACGAGGCTACACCTTC. Translating it yields CASSDRQGRGYTF.

The gene calls are TRBV7-2 and TRBJ2-2; D unclear. This CDR3 is 13 amino acids long. Germline CDR1 SGHTA, CDR2 FQGNSA. Between the trimmed V and J ends, which lost 5 bases and 0 bases, there was a span of 4 bases. The CDR3 region has the DNA TGTGCCAGCAGCGCTCCGAACACCGGGGAGCTGTTTTTT. This sequence encodes CASSAPNTGELFF.